Below, 9 T cell receptor beta chains from the same sample are listed, as sequenced in a study of CXCR3-negative and CXCR3-positive naive CD8 T cells. TRB cDNA libraries were made by UMI-labeled 5' RACE. TCRdb reprocessed the 5' RACE reads and keeps a single row for each CDR3 protein, giving no DNA. The sample table includes some 130,000 distinct CDR3 sequences. Whole-study findings and limits: CXCR3-positive naive cells carried more hydrophobic TRB CDR3s than CXCR3-negative naive cells did.

These receptors have no known antigen. Material: naive CXCR3+ CD8+ T cells from blood. Subset defined: CD45RO-CCR7+CD27+CD95- naive CD8+ T cells expressing CXCR3 (TNR3+). All receptors come from a human donor in good health. Some clones in this sample may be carry-over from other donors' samples.

This sequence joins TRBV3-2 and TRBJ2-1; the TCRdb call, TRBD1, lacks DNA for checking. TRBV3-2 is deemed a pseudogene. This CDR3 has 14 amino acids. The CDR3 loop reads CASSQAGPYNEQFF.

V usage is TRBV29-1 and J usage is TRBJ2-7; checking the TCRdb D call of TRBD1 is not possible without DNA. Germline assignment: CDR1 SQVTM and CDR2 ANQGSEA. This CDR3 has 14 residues. CDR3 region: CSVAGTGDSYEQYF.

This chain uses TRBV9 with TRBJ1-2. This CDR3 is built from 14 residues. Germline V lookup: CDR1 SGDLS, CDR2 YYNGEE. CDR3 loop: CASSVGGRDLGYTF.

This CDR3 reads CASRGQGMNTEAFF. J is TRBJ1-1 and V is TRBV12-3 or TRBV12-4; the D call of TRBD1 rests on TCRdb alone, since no DNA is present to check it. CDR3 length equals 14 residues.

V is TRBV5-1 and J is TRBJ2-1; the D call from TCRdb, TRBD1, cannot be confirmed without DNA. Germline V gene lookup returns CDR1 SGHRS and CDR2 YFSETQ. The CDR3 length is 17 residues. CDR3: CASSLGLGTESYNEQFF. The whole variable domain, remainder taken from reference TRBV5-1 and TRBJ2-1, is KAGVTQTPRYLIKTRGQQVTLSCSPISGHRSVSWYQQTPGQGLQFLFEYFSETQRNKGNFPGRFSGRQFSNSRSEMNVSTLELGDSALYLCASSLGLGTESYNEQFFGPGTRLTVL.

This chain links TRBV7-3 with TRBJ2-6. The length of the CDR3 is 17 residues. Germline CDR1 is SGHTA and CDR2 is FQGTGA. The CDR3 is CASSLTVSGSGANVLTF.

The chain links TRBV11-3 to TRBJ2-7. This CDR3 spans 13 amino acids. Germline CDR1 and CDR2: SGHNT and YENEEA. Here the CDR3 reads CASSLGGNNEQYF.

The chain carries TRBV12-3 or TRBV12-4 and TRBJ2-2; no DNA is available, so the TRBD2 call from TCRdb remains unchecked. CDR3 size: 15 residues. The CDR3 loop reads CASSPLAGATGELFF.

The chain is built from TRBV9 and TRBJ2-1; the TCRdb D gene call, TRBD2, has no DNA to confirm it. The CDR3 sequence is 14 residues long. CDR1 SGDLS and CDR2 YYNGEE come from the germline V gene. CDR3 loop: CASSVVTSINEQFF.